The 7 T cell receptor beta chains below all came from one sample that was sequenced in a study of blood T cell repertoires in COVID-19. This table comes from immunoSEQ multiplex PCR, and its TCRdb copy is limited to in-frame clones, with some not included. The sample has 76,000 or so clones, around 79% seen once. The specimen sequenced was peripheral blood. The receptors come from a man aged 45-65 years with acute or convalescent COVID-19.

The rearrangement uses TRBV5-4 and TRBJ1-2; TRBD1 agrees at 9 bases. Germline-derived CDR1 and CDR2 are SGHNT and YYREEE (reference sequence). The CDR3 contains 13 residues. V gave up 4 bases and J gave up 8 bases; unmatched junction bases: 6. The CDR3 loop reads CASSRQGVPGYTF. Here the CDR3 DNA reads TGTGCCAGCAGCCGACAGGGGGTTCCCGGCTACACCTTC. The entire variable domain, with the rest obtained from reference TRBV5-4 and TRBJ1-2, is as follows: ETGVTQSPTHLIKTRGQQVTLRCSSQSGHNTVSWYQQALGQGPQFIFQYYREEENGRGNFPPRFSGLQFPNYSSELNVNALELDDSALYLCASSRQGVPGYTFGSGTRLTVV.

V is TRBV11-3 and J is TRBJ2-3; D gene uncertain. The V end was cut by 4 bases, the J end by 3 bases, with 5 bases between. The CDR3 contains 12 residues. CDR1 and CDR2 (germline): SGHNT, YENEEA. CDR3 in DNA: TGTGCCAGCAGCTCCAATACAGATACGCAGTATTTT. Translated: CASSSNTDTQYF.

The chain uses TRBV28 and TRBJ1-2; unclear D gene. The CDR3 extends over 14 amino acids. Germline loops: CDR1 MDHEN, CDR2 SYDVKM. V was clipped by 7 bases and J by 8 bases, with 20 bases between them. CDR3 protein: CASNHPAGGRGYTF. The DNA of the CDR3 is TGTGCCAGCAATCACCCAGCTGGCGGGAGGGGCTACACCTTC.

This chain uses TRBV28 with TRBJ2-1; 10 bases align to TRBD2. Trimming at V came to 4 bases and at J to 0 bases, leaving 6 bases not matched to a gene. Germline CDR1 is MDHEN and CDR2 is SYDVKM. This CDR3 region has 17 residues. The CDR3 sequence: CASSSIAGGTSYNEQFF. In DNA form, the CDR3 reads TGTGCCAGCAGTTCAATAGCGGGAGGTACCTCCTACAATGAGCAGTTCTTC.

The J gene is TRBJ2-7, the V gene TRBV6-5; 7 nucleotides align to TRBD1. This CDR3 contains 13 residues. The trim removed 10 bases at V and 3 bases at J, leaving 9 bases unmatched. Germline V lookup: CDR1 MNHEY, CDR2 SVGAGI. CDR3 DNA: TGTGCCAACCGGGACAGCCGAAACTACGAGCAGTACTTC. Its translation is CANRDSRNYEQYF.

V gene TRBV27 combines with J gene TRBJ1-2; D possibly corresponds to TRBD1 (6 bases). CDR3 length: 15 residues. V was clipped by 5 bases and J by 0 bases, with 13 bases between them. Per germline, CDR1 MNHEY and CDR2 SMNVEV (reference sequence). CDR3 in DNA: TGTGCCAGCAGTCAACCCGGGACATCTAACTATGGCTACACCTTC. Translated: CASSQPGTSNYGYTF.

V gene TRBV7-2 combines with J gene TRBJ2-7; D remains unclear. Germline V gene sequence: CDR1 SGHTA, CDR2 FQGNSA. Between the trimmed V and J ends, which lost 0 bases and 7 bases, there was a span of 4 bases. The CDR3 length is 11 residues. The CDR3 loop is CASSLAREQYF. DNA for the CDR3: TGTGCCAGCAGCTTAGCCAGGGAGCAGTACTTC.